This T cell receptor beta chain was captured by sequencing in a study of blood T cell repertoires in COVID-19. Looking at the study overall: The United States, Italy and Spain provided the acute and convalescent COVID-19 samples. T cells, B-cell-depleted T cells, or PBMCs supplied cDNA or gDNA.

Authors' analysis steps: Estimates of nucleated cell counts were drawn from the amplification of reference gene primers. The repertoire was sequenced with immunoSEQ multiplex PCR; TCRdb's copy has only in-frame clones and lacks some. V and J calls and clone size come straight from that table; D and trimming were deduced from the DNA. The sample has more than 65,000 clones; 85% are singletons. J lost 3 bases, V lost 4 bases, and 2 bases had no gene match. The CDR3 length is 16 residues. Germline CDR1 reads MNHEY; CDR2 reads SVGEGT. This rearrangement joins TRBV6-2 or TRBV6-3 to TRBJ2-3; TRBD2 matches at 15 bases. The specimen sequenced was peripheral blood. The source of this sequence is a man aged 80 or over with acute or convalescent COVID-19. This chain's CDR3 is CASSSGLAGGTDTQYF. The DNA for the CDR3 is TGTGCCAGCAGTTCCGGACTAGCGGGGGGGACAGATACGCAGTATTTT.